This T cell receptor (beta chain) emerged from a study of T cells in Graves' hyperthyroidism and ophthalmopathy. This clonotype was seen at least ten times. What it recognizes is unknown. Trimming removed 1 base at V and 1 base at J, with 10 bases between. The germline V gene has CDR1 MGHRA and CDR2 YSYEKL. The CDR3 has 15 residues. Not enrolled were patients with uncontrolled infection, other autoimmune disease, pregnancy or lactation. Notes on the study in general: Through a model of 13 V-J features, ophthalmopathy was separated from stable hyperthyroidism. Blood also carried most thyroid clonotypes expanded above 0.001. With a median lead of approximately six months before onset, the model predicted ophthalmopathy.

Regions amplified from RNA transcripts were the TCR beta CDR3 regions. Initially, a first-round RT-PCR of the TCR CDR3 employed the HTBI primer set. In TCRdb, the multiplex PCR reads were re-called with MiXCR into one record per CDR3 protein. The sample yields 450,000 to 700,000 distinct CDR3 sequences, around 45% seen once. This sequence was found in an adult woman with Graves' disease, either hyperthyroidism or ophthalmopathy (not recorded which). Sequences were obtained from peripheral blood or thyroid tissue (not recorded which). The J gene is TRBJ1-1, the V gene TRBV4-1, with a tentative D call TRBD1 (5 bases). The CDR3 sequence is CASSQVGQGNTEAFF. CDR3 nucleotide sequence: TGCGCCAGCAGCCAAGTTGGTCAGGGGAACACTGAAGCTTTCTTT.